Reported below is one T cell receptor beta chain. The data were obtained in a study of blood T cell repertoires in COVID-19. Study-wide background: Italy, Spain and the United States were the sources of the convalescent and acute COVID-19 samples. Sources were T cells, B-cell-depleted T cells, or PBMCs; the material itself was cDNA or gDNA.

Authors' methods: Amplification of reference gene primers was used by the study to estimate nucleated cell counts. Only in-frame clones appear in the TCRdb table, and some are missing; sequencing was by immunoSEQ multiplex PCR. That table gives V, J and clone size, and the DNA gave D and trimming. The data hold about 100,000 clones, with roughly 85% observed a single time. V shed 4 bases and J shed 7 bases, with 14 bases lying between them. The CDR3 runs 14 residues. Germline CDR1 reads MNHEY; CDR2 reads SVGAGI. The chain joins TRBV6-5 to TRBJ2-1; D is perhaps TRBD2 (5 bases). This TCR was recovered from a woman between 65 and 79 years old with active or convalescent COVID-19. Sequencing used peripheral blood. The CDR3 protein is CASSSDGRGNEQFF. CDR3 coding DNA: TGTGCCAGCAGTTCCGATGGTCGGGGTAATGAGCAGTTCTTC.